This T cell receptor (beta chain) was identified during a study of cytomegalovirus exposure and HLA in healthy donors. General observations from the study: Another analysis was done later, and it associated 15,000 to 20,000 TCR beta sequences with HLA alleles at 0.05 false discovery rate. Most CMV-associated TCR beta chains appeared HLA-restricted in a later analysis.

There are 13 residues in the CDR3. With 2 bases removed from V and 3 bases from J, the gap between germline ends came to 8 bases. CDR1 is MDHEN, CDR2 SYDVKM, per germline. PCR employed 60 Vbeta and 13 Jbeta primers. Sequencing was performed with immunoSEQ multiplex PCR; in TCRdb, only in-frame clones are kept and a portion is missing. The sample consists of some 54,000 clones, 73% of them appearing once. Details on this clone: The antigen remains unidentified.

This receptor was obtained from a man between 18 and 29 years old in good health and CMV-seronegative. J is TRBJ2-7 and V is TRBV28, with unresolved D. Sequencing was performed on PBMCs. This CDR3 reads CASSLGPIYEQYF. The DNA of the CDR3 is TGTGCCAGCAGTTTAGGGCCGATCTACGAGCAGTACTTC.